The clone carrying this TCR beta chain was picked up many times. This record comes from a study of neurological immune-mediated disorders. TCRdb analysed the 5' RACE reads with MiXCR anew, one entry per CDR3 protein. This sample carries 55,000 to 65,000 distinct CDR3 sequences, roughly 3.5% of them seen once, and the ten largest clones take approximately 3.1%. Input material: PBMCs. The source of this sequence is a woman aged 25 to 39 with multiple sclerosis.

Written as DNA, the CDR3 is TGTGCCAGCAGGACGGCAGGGGGCAAAAACACCGGGGAGCTGTTTTTT. Its protein product is CASRTAGGKNTGELFF. The chain joins TRBV2 to TRBJ2-2, with TRBD1 matching 8 bases. There are 16 residues in the CDR3. The germline gives CDR1 SNHLY, CDR2 FYNNEI. V lost 6 bases, J lost 2 bases, and 8 bases stayed unmatched.